This section outlines one T cell receptor (beta chain) sequence together with its context. Its antigen has not been determined. The sample holds no much larger clone one base away, and base qualities are not on file. The data originate from a study of blood T cell repertoires in COVID-19 (dated by TCRdb to about 2020). Study-level background: Collaborator samples came from the United States, Italy and Spain and covered acute and convalescent phases of COVID-19. The material from the prospective study consisted of cDNA or gDNA derived from T cells, B-cell-depleted T cells, or PBMCs. Deeply sampled blood TCRbeta repertoires from subjects exposed to, actively infected with, or recovered from COVID-19 were included in the dataset. A freely available public database, intended as a resource for researchers studying the immune response to SARS-CoV-2, is where the repertoires were released. Samples came from the ongoing ImmuneRACE study (first 160 participants) plus 1,254 subjects from 6 global collaborators. Sample metadata almost always included a de-identified subject ID, COVID-19 status, age in years and sex. HLA class I and class II types, where available, came from metadata supplied by the sample provider rather than from assay-based typing.

Participants in the prospective study were enrolled through a virtual design, were aged about 18 to 90 years, and lived in approximately 25 United States geographic areas. In the prospective study, cohorts were assigned on the basis of participant-reported clinical history obtained from a screening survey and a study questionnaire. Recovered participants in ImmuneRACE Cohort 3 were defined as having two consecutive negative NP/OP PCR tests, clearance from a healthcare professional, or resolution of symptoms. Mobile phlebotomists in the prospective study collected whole blood, serum and a nasopharyngeal or oropharyngeal swab from every participant. Additional blood draws and questionnaires over an approximately 2-month period could optionally be provided by prospective study participants. Before DNA extraction, blood samples from the prospective study were shipped at room temperature or frozen.

TCRbeta CDR3 regions were amplified from genomic DNA by means of the immunoSEQ Assay, a bias-controlled multiplex PCR. The authors processed their data as follows. The number of nucleated cells in each sample was estimated from the amplification of reference gene primers within the assay. To quantify the absolute abundance of each unique TCRbeta CDR3 rearrangement, sequence reads were collapsed and filtered. Productive Simpson clonality was computed per sample as the square root of Simpson's diversity index over productive rearrangements. Held by TCRdb, this immuneACCESS table contains in-frame sequences only and omits some clones. Under half of the omission traces to an unresolved V gene where checked; the cause of the rest is unknown. The V and J calls and clone size come from that table; D and trimming were worked out from the DNA. This sample holds about 170,000 clones; approximately 89% were observed only once. The leading ten clones occupy less than 0.85% of the sample.

A distance of 13 bases separates the germline ends of V and J, which lose 1 base and 3 bases respectively. Taken from the germline V gene, the CDR1 and CDR2 loops are MGHRA and YSYEKL. Including the terminal cysteine and phenylalanine, the CDR3 comprises 15 residues. Only the CDR3 portion is preserved as DNA: 45 bases, with reading frame beginning at the first base. Broad study findings and their caveats: The amount of clinical and demographic metadata varied by source and participant and was provided uncurated.

The sample was PBMCs or T cells enriched from blood (not recorded which). This sequence was found in a young woman who had recovered from COVID-19. In this chain, TRBV4-1 is recombined with TRBJ2-7, with TRBD2 as a weak D call on 5 bases. The CDR3 reads CASSQGSRGSYEQYF. The bases are TGCGCCAGCAGCCAAGGGAGCCGGGGTAGCTACGAGCAGTACTTC.